A selection of T cell receptor beta chains follows, all from one sample in a study of T-cell memory formation after mild COVID-19. TCRdb itself ran the 5' RACE reads through MiXCR, one entry per CDR3 protein. The sample has about 340,000 distinct CDR3 sequences; 20% to 25% are singletons. The sequenced material came from PBMCs or a T cell subset sorted from them (not recorded which). Receptors were obtained from an adult woman who had mild COVID-19 (a few samples of this study predate the infection). Cell type and time point are not known. The CDR3 runs from the conserved cysteine through the conserved F or W. The order of the fields is V gene, J gene, clone size, D gene, CDR3 protein, CDR3 DNA. D genes are given only for firm matches. Only some rows state a clone size, as once, few, many or a class for expanded clones.

v_gene: TRBV7-9; j_gene: TRBJ2-7; abundance: few; d_gene: TRBD2; CDR3aa: CASSHGTSGTYEQYF; CDR3nt: TGTGCCAGCAGCCATGGGACTAGCGGGACCTACGAGCAGTACTTC
v_gene: TRBV5-1; j_gene: TRBJ1-5; abundance: few; d_gene: TRBD1; CDR3aa: CASRTGDQPQHF; CDR3nt: TGCGCCAGCAGGACAGGGGACCAGCCCCAGCATTTT
v_gene: TRBV12-3/TRBV12-4; j_gene: TRBJ2-3; abundance: few; d_gene: TRBD2; CDR3aa: CASSPLAGGAGTQYF; CDR3nt: TGTGCCAGCAGCCCACTAGCGGGAGGTGCTGGTACGCAGTATTTT
v_gene: TRBV6-5; j_gene: TRBJ1-2; abundance: -; d_gene: TRBD1; CDR3aa: CASSHGQVNGYTF; CDR3nt: TGTGCCAGCAGCCACGGACAGGTCAATGGCTACACCTTC
v_gene: TRBV15; j_gene: TRBJ2-5; abundance: -; d_gene: -; CDR3aa: CATSRFSGQETQYF; CDR3nt: TGTGCCACCAGCAGATTTAGCGGCCAAGAGACCCAGTACTTC
v_gene: TRBV12-5; j_gene: TRBJ1-1; abundance: -; d_gene: -; CDR3aa: CASGFGSEAFF; CDR3nt: TGTGCTAGTGGCTTCGGGTCTGAAGCTTTCTTT
v_gene: TRBV3-1; j_gene: TRBJ1-1; abundance: few; d_gene: -; CDR3aa: CASSQLPSNTEAFF; CDR3nt: TGTGCCAGCAGCCAATTGCCGAGTAACACTGAAGCTTTCTTT
v_gene: TRBV7-8; j_gene: TRBJ2-3; abundance: -; d_gene: -; CDR3aa: CASSLTQITDTQYF; CDR3nt: TGTGCCAGCAGCTTAACACAGATCACAGATACGCAGTATTTT
v_gene: TRBV19; j_gene: TRBJ2-5; abundance: few; d_gene: TRBD2; CDR3aa: CASGPGRGETQYF; CDR3nt: TGTGCCAGTGGCCCCGGGAGGGGAGAGACCCAGTACTTC
v_gene: TRBV7-8; j_gene: TRBJ2-7; abundance: -; d_gene: -; CDR3aa: CASSTAGYPYEQYF; CDR3nt: TGTGCCAGCAGCACTGCAGGATACCCCTACGAGCAGTACTTC